The 21 T cell receptor beta chains in this list originate from one sample, sequenced in a study of blood T cells in healthy people across ages. Primed by a sample-barcoded 5' primer and a J-beta primer mix, a second PCR proceeded for roughly 7 to 11 cycles. From the 5' RACE reads, TCRdb called clonotypes with MiXCR, one entry per CDR3 protein. In the table there are about 1.4 million distinct CDR3 sequences, approximately 59% of which are singletons. Sequenced input: blood. These receptors all come from a man between 18 and 35 years old in good health.

The rearrangement links TRBV12-3 or TRBV12-4 to TRBJ1-5, with D perhaps TRBD1 (5 bases). The CDR3 covers 16 residues. V was clipped by 6 bases and J by 4 bases, with 19 bases between them. The CDR3 reads CASSVVGGEGNQPQHF. The CDR3 DNA sequence: TGTGCCAGCAGCGTTGTGGGGGGGGAAGGGAATCAGCCCCAGCATTTT.

The V call is TRBV12-3 or TRBV12-4, the J call TRBJ2-3; 11 bases agree with TRBD2. The CDR3 is 18 amino acids. V was pared by 5 bases and J by 4 bases, with 14 bases of the junction left unmatched. As DNA, the CDR3 is TGTGCCAGCAGTCCGGATCCGGGACTAGCGGTGTTGTCAGATACGCAGTATTTT. Translated, it gives CASSPDPGLAVLSDTQYF.

This chain links TRBV4-2 with TRBJ2-7, with 10 positions matching TRBD2. The J segment lost 6 bases and the V segment lost 4 bases, leaving 12 bases of the junction unmatched. The CDR3 is made up of 16 amino acids. CDR1 and CDR2 from the germline V gene are LGHNA and YNFKEQ. The CDR3 DNA follows: TGTGCCAGCAGCCTACGGACTAGCGGTTTGGCCCCCGAGCAGTACTTC. Residues: CASSLRTSGLAPEQYF.

This clonotype appeared a few times. This chain links TRBV29-1 with TRBJ2-7, with D possibly being TRBD2 (5 bases). Trimming shortened V by 4 bases and J by 4 bases, and 14 bases separated the two germline ends. The CDR3 runs to 13 residues. Germline CDR1 reads SQVTM; CDR2 reads ANQGSEA. CDR3 residues: CSVAWASRYEQYF. The CDR3 DNA is TGCAGCGTTGCGTGGGCTAGCAGGTACGAGCAGTACTTC.

About this clonotype: The DNA is left out, because the CDR3 cannot be placed on it with certainty; the CDR3 is given as TCRdb lists it. The chain joins TRBV2 to TRBJ1-6. Inclusive of both ends, the CDR3 amounts to 15 amino acids. In germline, CDR1 is SNHLY, CDR2 FYNNEI. CDR3 in amino acids: CASILEGIGNSPLHF.

J is TRBJ2-7 and V is TRBV10-3; D is unclear. This CDR3 has 15 amino acids. Germline CDR1 ENHRY, CDR2 SYGVKD. V was shortened by 2 bases and J by 7 bases, with 18 bases between the two germline ends. DNA for the CDR3: TGTGCCATCAGTGAGCTCGATAGCAGTGACAATGAGCAGTACTTC. Protein sequence: CAISELDSSDNEQYF.

This clonotype appeared once. The chain couples TRBV28 to TRBJ2-3; no clear D. Between the trimmed V and J ends, which lost 5 bases and 0 bases, there was a span of 9 bases. Germline V gene lookup returns CDR1 MDHEN and CDR2 SYDVKM. CDR3 size: 14 residues. The CDR3 sequence: CASSESASTDTQYF. CDR3 nucleotides: TGTGCCAGCAGTGAATCCGCTAGCACAGATACGCAGTATTTT.

The chain combines TRBV9 with TRBJ2-3, with 7 bases identical to TRBD1. The CDR3 runs to 21 residues. Germline V gene sequence: CDR1 SGDLS, CDR2 YYNGEE. V trimming: 0 bases; J trimming: 5 bases; junction bases outside the gene matches: 24. CDR3 sequence: CASSVGFMAPGRGQIRDTQYF. The CDR3 DNA reads TGTGCCAGCAGCGTAGGATTTATGGCGCCAGGAAGGGGACAGATTCGAGATACGCAGTATTTT.

V gene TRBV11-2 combines with J gene TRBJ2-3; D is possibly TRBD1 (5 bases). The V end lost 10 bases, the J end lost 0 bases, and 11 bases lay between the germline ends. CDR1 and CDR2 from the germline V gene are SGHAT and FQNNGV. CDR3 length equals 13 residues. The CDR3 bases are TGTGCCATACAGGCCGAAAGCACAGATACGCAGTATTTT. The encoded protein is CAIQAESTDTQYF.

Only a few counts were recorded for this clonotype. The chain has TRBV20-1 and TRBJ2-1; D remains unclear. This CDR3 is built from 10 residues. Germline V gene sequence: CDR1 DFQATT, CDR2 SNEGSKA (reference sequence). Deletions cut 3 bases from V and 9 bases from J, with 6 bases between. CDR3 sequence reads: CSARSSEQFF. CDR3 sequence (DNA): TGCAGTGCTAGGTCGAGTGAGCAGTTCTTC.

The chain employs TRBV7-9 and TRBJ2-7; D might be TRBD1 (6 bases). Trimming removed 0 bases at V and 3 bases at J, with 15 bases between. CDR1 SEHNR and CDR2 FQNEAQ come from the germline V gene (reference sequence). CDR3 size: 16 residues. The CDR3 nucleotides are TGTGCCAGCAGCTTAGCATCAGGGGTTCTTGACTACGAGCAGTACTTC. Its protein product is CASSLASGVLDYEQYF. The variable domain in full, completed from reference TRBV7-9 and TRBJ2-7, reads DTGVSQNPRHKITKRGQNVTFRCDPISEHNRLYWYRQTLGQGPEFLTYFQNEAQLEKSRLLSDRFSAERPKGSFSTLEIQRTEQGDSAMYLCASSLASGVLDYEQYFGPGTRLTVT.

The CDR3 region is CASYRGYNEQFF. CDR3 DNA: TGTGCCAGTTACAGGGGTTACAATGAGCAGTTCTTC. The V gene is TRBV28, the J gene TRBJ2-1; 7 bases match TRBD1. CDR1 and CDR2 from the germline V gene are MDHEN and SYDVKM. The CDR3 consists of 12 residues. Germline trimming cut 9 bases from V and 4 bases from J; bases unmatched to any gene: 3.

The chain couples TRBV7-9 to TRBJ2-3; D possibly uses TRBD1 or TRBD2 (5 bases each). Trimming removed 6 bases from V and 5 bases from J, with 18 bases in between. The CDR3 runs 15 residues. The germline gives CDR1 SEHNR, CDR2 FQNEAQ (reference sequence). The CDR3 sequence is CASRVSGAREDTQYF. The CDR3, as DNA: TGTGCCAGCAGAGTGTCCGGGGCTCGGGAAGATACGCAGTATTTT.

The rearrangement uses TRBV4-2 and TRBJ1-5, with unresolved D. CDR3 length: 14 amino acids. Trimming removed 2 bases from V and 5 bases from J, with 10 bases in between. Germline CDR1 is LGHNA and CDR2 is YNFKEQ. The CDR3: CASSQWSLDQPQHF. The CDR3 coding sequence is TGTGCCAGCAGCCAATGGTCCCTGGATCAGCCCCAGCATTTT.

The chain couples TRBV15 to TRBJ2-3; no clear D. Germline V gene sequence: CDR1 LNHNV, CDR2 YYDKDF (reference sequence). CDR3 length: 13 amino acids. The V and J ends lost 1 base and 2 bases respectively, with 4 bases between them. The CDR3 coding sequence is TGTGCCACCAGCAGAGGAACCACAGATACGCAGTATTTT. As protein: CATSRGTTDTQYF.

This chain connects TRBV28 to TRBJ1-2, with D unclear. V was clipped by 3 bases and J by 5 bases, with 13 bases between them. Germline CDR1 is MDHEN and CDR2 is SYDVKM. CDR3 length: 14 amino acids. In DNA form, the CDR3 reads TGTGCCAGCAGTTTGATGGGTTTATGGTATGGCTACACCTTC. This codes for CASSLMGLWYGYTF.

The genes are TRBV6-5 and TRBJ2-3, with 8 bases aligning to TRBD2. CDR3 length: 13 residues. CDR1 is MNHEY, CDR2 SVGAGI, per germline. Trimming took 6 bases from V and 6 from J; bases not matched to a gene: 5. The CDR3, as DNA: TGTGCCAGCAGCTCGACTAGCGAGGATACGCAGTATTTT. It specifies CASSSTSEDTQYF.

The chain is built from TRBV21-1 and TRBJ2-7; the table's D call of TRBD1 was not tested on the DNA. TRBV21-1 counts as a pseudogene. The CDR3 is 17 amino acids. CDR3 protein: CASSKANRGTARGEQYF. The CDR3 nucleotides are TGTGCCAGCAGCAAAGCCAACCGCGGGACAGCTAGAGGGGAGCAGTACTTC.

The chain joins TRBV7-9 to TRBJ1-5; D is ambiguous. Germline CDR1 reads SEHNR; CDR2 reads FQNEAQ (reference sequence). The CDR3 is made up of 12 amino acids. V dropped 1 base and J dropped 9 bases, with 7 bases sitting between them. The CDR3 nucleotides read TGTGCCAGCAGCTTAGACGGATGGCCCCAGCATTTT. Encoded protein: CASSLDGWPQHF.

The genes are TRBV3-1 and TRBJ1-6, with D possibly TRBD1 on 6 matching bases. Germline V gene lookup returns CDR1 LGHDT and CDR2 YNNKEL (reference sequence). CDR3 length: 15 residues. V gave up 5 bases and J gave up 5 bases, with 13 bases separating them. CDR3 sequence: CASSGRDTDNSPLHF. CDR3 coding DNA: TGTGCCAGCAGCGGACGGGACACGGATAATTCACCCCTCCACTTT.

The chain combines TRBV5-5 with TRBJ1-1; 7 bases map to TRBD1. The germline V gene encodes CDR1 SGHKS and CDR2 YYEKEE (reference sequence). This CDR3 contains 14 residues. J gave up 5 bases and V 4 bases, and 8 bases lay outside the gene matches. The CDR3 region is CASSVLQGGTEAFF. CDR3 sequence (DNA): TGTGCCAGCAGCGTACTTCAGGGGGGGACTGAAGCTTTCTTT.